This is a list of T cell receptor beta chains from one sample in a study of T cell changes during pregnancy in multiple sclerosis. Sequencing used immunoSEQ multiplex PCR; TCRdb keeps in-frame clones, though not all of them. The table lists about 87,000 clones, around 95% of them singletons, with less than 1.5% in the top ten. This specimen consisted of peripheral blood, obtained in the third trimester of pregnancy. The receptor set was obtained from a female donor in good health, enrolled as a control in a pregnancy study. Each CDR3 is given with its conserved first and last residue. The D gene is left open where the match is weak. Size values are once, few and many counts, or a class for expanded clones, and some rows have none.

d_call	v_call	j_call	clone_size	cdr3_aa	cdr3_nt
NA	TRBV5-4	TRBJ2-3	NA	CASSERGADTQYF	TGTGCCAGCAGCGAGCGCGGCGCGGATACGCAGTATTTT
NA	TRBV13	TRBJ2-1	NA	CASSLGWGISAVGSYNEQFF	TGTGCCAGCAGCTTAGGCTGGGGCATTTCCGCTGTGGGGTCCTACAATGAGCAGTTCTTC
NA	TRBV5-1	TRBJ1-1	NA	CASSLGVGGLNTEAFF	TGCGCCAGCAGCTTGGGGGTCGGGGGACTGAACACTGAAGCTTTCTTT
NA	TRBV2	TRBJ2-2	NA	CASSLTRTAGELFF	TGTGCCAGCAGTCTTACCCGGACAGCCGGGGAGCTGTTTTTT
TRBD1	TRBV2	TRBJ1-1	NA	CASSAGGRNTEAFF	TGTGCCAGCAGTGCAGGGGGAAGGAACACTGAAGCTTTCTTT
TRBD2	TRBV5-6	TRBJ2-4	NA	CASSLVAGAAIQYF	TGTGCCAGCAGCTTGGTGGCGGGAGCTGCCATTCAGTACTTC
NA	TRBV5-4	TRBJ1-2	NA	CASSLFQGPHYGYTF	TGTGCCAGCAGCTTGTTTCAGGGGCCCCACTATGGCTACACCTTC
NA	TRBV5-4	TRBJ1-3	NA	CAKSVRAWGNTIYF	TGTGCTAAGTCGGTCAGGGCCTGGGGAAACACCATATATTTT
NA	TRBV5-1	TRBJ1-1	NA	CASSLGKGQAEAFF	TGCGCCAGCAGCTTGGGGAAGGGGCAGGCTGAAGCTTTCTTT
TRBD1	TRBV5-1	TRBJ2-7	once	CASSLAWGTGGPEQYF	TGCGCCAGCAGCTTGGCCTGGGGGACAGGGGGCCCCGAGCAGTACTTC
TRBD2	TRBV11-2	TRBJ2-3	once	CASSFGREGPPPGTDTQYF	TGTGCCAGCAGCTTTGGGCGGGAGGGCCCCCCCCCTGGCACAGATACGCAGTATTTT
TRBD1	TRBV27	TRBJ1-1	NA	CASSLSRQGATEAFF	TGTGCCAGCAGTTTATCGAGGCAGGGGGCCACTGAAGCTTTCTTT
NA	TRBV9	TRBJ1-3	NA	CASRAGGGDYSGNTIYF	TGTGCCAGCAGGGCTGGCGGGGGGGACTACTCTGGAAACACCATATATTTT
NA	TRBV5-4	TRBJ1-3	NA	CASSFPNGGAGNTIYF	TGTGCCAGCAGCTTTCCCAATGGGGGGGCTGGAAACACCATATATTTT
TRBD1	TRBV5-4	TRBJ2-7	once	CASSPNLGQTPSYEQYF	TGTGCCAGCAGCCCCAACCTGGGACAGACCCCGTCCTACGAGCAGTACTTC
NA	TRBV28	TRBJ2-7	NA	CASSYAGSRNYEQYF	TGTGCCAGCAGTTATGCCGGGTCTCGAAACTACGAGCAGTACTTC
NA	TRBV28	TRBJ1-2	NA	CASRREAPIYGYTF	TGTGCCAGCCGCCGGGAGGCTCCCATCTATGGCTACACCTTC
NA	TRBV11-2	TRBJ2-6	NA	CASRPIRSSGANVLTF	TGTGCCAGCAGGCCGATACGTAGCTCTGGGGCCAACGTCCTGACTTTC
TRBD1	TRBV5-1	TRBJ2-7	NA	CASSWRTGEYEQYF	TGCGCCAGCAGCTGGAGGACAGGGGAATACGAGCAGTACTTC
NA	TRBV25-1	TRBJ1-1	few	CASSPGGVNTEAFF	TGTGCCAGCAGTCCGGGAGGGGTGAACACTGAAGCTTTCTTT
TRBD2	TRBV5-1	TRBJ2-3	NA	CASSSPGASGSSTQYF	TGCGCCAGCAGCTCCCCCGGGGCCAGCGGGAGTAGCACGCAGTATTTT
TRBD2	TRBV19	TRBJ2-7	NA	CASRAGVSYEQYF	TGTGCCAGTAGGGCGGGAGTCAGCTACGAGCAGTACTTC
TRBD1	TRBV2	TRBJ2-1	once	CASASQRTGAGNEQFF	TGTGCCAGCGCGTCCCAGAGGACAGGGGCCGGCAATGAGCAGTTCTTC
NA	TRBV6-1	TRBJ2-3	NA	CASSGEATRTDTQYF	TGTGCCAGCTCCGGGGAGGCAACGCGCACAGATACGCAGTATTTT
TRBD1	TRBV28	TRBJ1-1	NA	CASRTRSGTGFVNTEAFF	TGTGCCAGCAGGACCCGCTCCGGGACAGGCTTCGTGAACACTGAAGCTTTCTTT
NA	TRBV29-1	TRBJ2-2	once	CSVEPQNTGELFF	TGCAGCGTTGAACCACAGAACACCGGGGAGCTGTTTTTT
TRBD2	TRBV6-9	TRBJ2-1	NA	CASSYPTFGRLAGGRSSYNEQFF	TGTGCCAGCAGTTACCCGACGTTTGGGAGACTAGCGGGAGGACGCAGCTCCTACAATGAGCAGTTCTTC
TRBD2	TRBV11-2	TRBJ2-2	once	CASARGGLTGELFF	TGTGCCAGCGCCCGGGGGGGCCTTACCGGGGAGCTGTTTTTT
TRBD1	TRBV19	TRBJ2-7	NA	CASSIVAGTASYEQYF	TGTGCCAGTAGTATAGTCGCCGGGACAGCCTCCTACGAGCAGTACTTC
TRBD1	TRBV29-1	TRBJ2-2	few	CSVEKDRGVPGELFF	TGCAGCGTTGAGAAGGACAGGGGGGTTCCCGGGGAGCTGTTTTTT
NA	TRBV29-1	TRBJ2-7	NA	CSDPSSCLRDEQYF	TGCAGCGATCCAAGCTCCTGCCTACGGGACGAGCAGTACTTC
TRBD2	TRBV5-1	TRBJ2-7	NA	CASSPGLAGAYEQYF	TGCGCCAGCAGCCCCGGACTAGCGGGAGCCTACGAGCAGTACTTC